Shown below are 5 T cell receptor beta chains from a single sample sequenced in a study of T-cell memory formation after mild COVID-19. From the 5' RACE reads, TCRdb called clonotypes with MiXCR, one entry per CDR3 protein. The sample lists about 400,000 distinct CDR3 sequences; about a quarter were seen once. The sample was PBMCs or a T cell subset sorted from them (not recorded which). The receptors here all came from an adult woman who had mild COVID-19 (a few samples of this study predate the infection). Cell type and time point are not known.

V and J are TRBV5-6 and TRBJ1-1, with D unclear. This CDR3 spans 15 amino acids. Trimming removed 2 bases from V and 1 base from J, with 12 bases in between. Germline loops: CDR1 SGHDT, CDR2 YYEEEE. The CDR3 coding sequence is TGTGCCAGCAGCTTTAGGCGACGGCCGAACACTGAAGCTTTCTTT. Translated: CASSFRRRPNTEAFF.

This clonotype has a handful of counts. The CDR3: CASSARRTSGLTDTQYF. CDR3 nucleotide sequence: TGTGCCAGCAGCGCCCGTCGGACTAGCGGACTCACAGATACGCAGTATTTT. V and J are TRBV7-6 and TRBJ2-3; 10 bases are a match to TRBD2. Germline V gene data show CDR1 as SGHVS and CDR2 as FNYEAQ. V shed 5 bases and J 2 bases; nucleotides not matched to a gene: 10. The CDR3 totals 17 residues.

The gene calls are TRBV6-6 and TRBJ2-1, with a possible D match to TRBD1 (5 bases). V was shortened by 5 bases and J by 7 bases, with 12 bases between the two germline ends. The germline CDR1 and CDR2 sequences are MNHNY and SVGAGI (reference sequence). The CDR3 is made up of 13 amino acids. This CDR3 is CASSRRQLNEQFF. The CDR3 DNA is TGTGCCAGCAGTAGGCGACAGTTGAATGAGCAGTTCTTC.

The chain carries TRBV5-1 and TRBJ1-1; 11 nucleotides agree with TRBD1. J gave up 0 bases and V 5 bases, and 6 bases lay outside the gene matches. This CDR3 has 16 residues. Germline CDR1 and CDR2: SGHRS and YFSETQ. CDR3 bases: TGCGCCAGCAGTTCTAGGACAGGGGGCTTGAACACTGAAGCTTTCTTT. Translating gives CASSSRTGGLNTEAFF. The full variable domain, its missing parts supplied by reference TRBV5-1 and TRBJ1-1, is KAGVTQTPRYLIKTRGQQVTLSCSPISGHRSVSWYQQTPGQGLQFLFEYFSETQRNKGNFPGRFSGRQFSNSRSEMNVSTLELGDSALYLCASSSRTGGLNTEAFFGQGTRLTVV.

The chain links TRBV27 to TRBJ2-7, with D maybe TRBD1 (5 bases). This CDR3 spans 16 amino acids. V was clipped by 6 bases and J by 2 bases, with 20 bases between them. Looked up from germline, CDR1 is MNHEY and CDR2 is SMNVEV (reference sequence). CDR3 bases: TGTGCCAGCAGCCCCAGTGGTATTTCAGGGACCTACGAGCAGTACTTC. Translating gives CASSPSGISGTYEQYF.